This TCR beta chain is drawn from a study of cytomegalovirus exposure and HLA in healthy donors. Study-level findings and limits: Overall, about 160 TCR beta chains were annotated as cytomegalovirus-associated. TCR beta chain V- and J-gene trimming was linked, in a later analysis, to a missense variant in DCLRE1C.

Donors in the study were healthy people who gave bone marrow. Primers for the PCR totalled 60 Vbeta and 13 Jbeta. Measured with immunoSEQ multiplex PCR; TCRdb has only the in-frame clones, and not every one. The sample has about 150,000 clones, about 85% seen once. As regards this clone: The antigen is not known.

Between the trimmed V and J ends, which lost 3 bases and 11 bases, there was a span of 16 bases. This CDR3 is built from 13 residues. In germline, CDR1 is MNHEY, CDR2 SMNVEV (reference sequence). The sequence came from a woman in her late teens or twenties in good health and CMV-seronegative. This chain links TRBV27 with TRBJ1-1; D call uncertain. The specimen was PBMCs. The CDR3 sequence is CASSFISGKGAFF. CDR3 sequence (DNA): TGTGCCAGCAGTTTTATCAGCGGGAAGGGCGCTTTCTTT.